The sequence of this T cell receptor (beta chain) was determined in a study of shared clonotypes between healthy human individuals. In the study overall: Each donor contributed plates that comprised three CD4 naive, three CD4 memory, two CD8 naive and one CD8 memory.

Trimming removed 5 bases at V and 5 bases at J, with 12 bases between. From germline, CDR1 is SGHTA and CDR2 FQGNSA. The CDR3 length is 13 residues. TCRdb's table, derived via immunoSEQ multiplex PCR, lists solely in-frame clones and lacks some. The sample lists around 1.6 million clones; about 98% were seen once. The sequenced material came from naive CD4+ T cells sorted from blood. The subset denotes: CD45RA+ positively selected. The receptor's source is a man aged 30 to 45 in good health. This chain links TRBV7-2 with TRBJ2-5; a weak D match, TRBD1 (6 bases). Here the CDR3 DNA reads TGTGCCAGCAGCATAGGGCAGGGGGAGACCCAGTACTTC. Encoded protein: CASSIGQGETQYF.